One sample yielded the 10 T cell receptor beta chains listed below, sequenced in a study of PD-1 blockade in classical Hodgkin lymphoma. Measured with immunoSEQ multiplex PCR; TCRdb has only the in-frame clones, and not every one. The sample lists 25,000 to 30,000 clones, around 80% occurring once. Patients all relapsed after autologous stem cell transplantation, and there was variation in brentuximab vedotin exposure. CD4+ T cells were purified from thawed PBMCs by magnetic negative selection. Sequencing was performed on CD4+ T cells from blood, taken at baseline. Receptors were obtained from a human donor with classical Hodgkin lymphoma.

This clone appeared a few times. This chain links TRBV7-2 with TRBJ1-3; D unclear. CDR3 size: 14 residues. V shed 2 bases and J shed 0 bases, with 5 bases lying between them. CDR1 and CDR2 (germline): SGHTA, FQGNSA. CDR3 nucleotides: TGTGCCAGCAGCTTATGGGTCTCTGGAAACACCATATATTTT. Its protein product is CASSLWVSGNTIYF.

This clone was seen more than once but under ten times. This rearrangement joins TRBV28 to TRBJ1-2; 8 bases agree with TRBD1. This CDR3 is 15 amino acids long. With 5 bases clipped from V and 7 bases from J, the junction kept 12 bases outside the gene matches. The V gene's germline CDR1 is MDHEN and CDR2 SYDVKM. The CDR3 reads CASSLKWTGLGGYTF. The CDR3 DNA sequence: TGTGCCAGCAGTCTTAAGTGGACAGGGCTTGGTGGCTACACCTTC.

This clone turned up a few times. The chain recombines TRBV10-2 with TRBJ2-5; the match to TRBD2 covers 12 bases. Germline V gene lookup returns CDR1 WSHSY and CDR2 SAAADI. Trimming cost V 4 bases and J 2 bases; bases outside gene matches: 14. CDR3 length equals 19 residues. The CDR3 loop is CASSAHRTSGARLQETQYF. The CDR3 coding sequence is TGCGCCAGCAGTGCCCACCGGACTAGCGGGGCGCGGTTACAAGAGACCCAGTACTTC.

The CDR3 is CASSERHSPLHF. The DNA for the CDR3 is TGTGCCAGCAGTGAAAGACATTCACCCCTCCACTTT. This chain uses TRBV6-1 with TRBJ1-6; D is uncertain. Germline CDR1 MNHNS, CDR2 SASEGT. The CDR3 totals 12 residues. Deletions cut 2 bases from V and 8 bases from J, with 4 bases between.

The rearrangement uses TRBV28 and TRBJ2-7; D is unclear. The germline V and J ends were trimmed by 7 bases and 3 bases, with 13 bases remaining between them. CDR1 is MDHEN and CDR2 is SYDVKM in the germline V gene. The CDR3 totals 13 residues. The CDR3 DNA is TGTGCCAGCAATTCGGGCAATAACTACGAGCAGTACTTC. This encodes CASNSGNNYEQYF.

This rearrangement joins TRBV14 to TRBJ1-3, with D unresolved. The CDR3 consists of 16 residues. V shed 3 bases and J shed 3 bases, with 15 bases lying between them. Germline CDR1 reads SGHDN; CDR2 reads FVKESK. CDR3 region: CASSQADVGVGNTIYF. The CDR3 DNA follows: TGTGCCAGCAGCCAGGCGGACGTCGGGGTTGGAAACACCATATATTTT.

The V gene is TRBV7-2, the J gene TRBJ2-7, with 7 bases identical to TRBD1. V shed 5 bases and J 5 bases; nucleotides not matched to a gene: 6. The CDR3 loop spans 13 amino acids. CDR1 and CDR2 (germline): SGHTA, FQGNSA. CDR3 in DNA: TGTGCCAGCAGCCAACAGGGGAGCGACGAGCAGTACTTC. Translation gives CASSQQGSDEQYF.

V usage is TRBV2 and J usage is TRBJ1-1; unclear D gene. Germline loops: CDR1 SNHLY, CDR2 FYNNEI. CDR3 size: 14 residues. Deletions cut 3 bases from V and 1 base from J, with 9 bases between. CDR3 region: CASSDSNENTEAFF. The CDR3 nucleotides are TGTGCCAGCAGTGACTCAAACGAGAACACTGAAGCTTTCTTT.

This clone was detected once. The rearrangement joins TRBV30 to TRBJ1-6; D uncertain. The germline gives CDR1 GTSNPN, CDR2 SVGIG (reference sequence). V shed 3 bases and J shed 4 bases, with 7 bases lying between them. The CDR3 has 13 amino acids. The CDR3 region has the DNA TGTGCCTGGAGGAGGAGTTATAATTCACCCCTCCACTTT. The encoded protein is CAWRRSYNSPLHF.

CDR3 bases: TGTGCCAGCAGTTCCTTCGCCCTTTCAGGGGATGGAAACACCATATATTTT. This codes for CASSSFALSGDGNTIYF. V gene TRBV28 combines with J gene TRBJ1-3, with D perhaps matching TRBD1 (6 bases). Germline V CDR1 and CDR2: MDHEN, SYDVKM. There are 17 residues in the CDR3. V was shortened by 4 bases and J by 3 bases, with 19 bases between the two germline ends.